What follows is one T cell receptor (beta chain) and its context. Its specificity is not known. V lost 6 bases and J 7 bases, leaving 13 bases between the germline ends. Germline V gene data show CDR1 as MNHEY and CDR2 as SVGAGI. The CDR3 runs 13 residues. Sequencing templates came from extracted RNA that was reverse transcribed into cDNA. Sequencing was performed with immunoSEQ multiplex PCR; in TCRdb, only in-frame clones are kept and a portion is missing. The sample includes 130,000 to 150,000 clones, approximately 45% seen only once; the top ten take more than 6.5%. This sample was taken from a study of CD8+ T cells in alopecia areata. Study in general: A 6-month off-drug phase came after tofacitinib, which had lasted 6 to 18 months. Study observations and caveats: Lesional scalp, especially alopecia totalis/universalis, showed higher clonality than normal scalp. Between patients, shared TCR sequences were less clear than in mice. This was possibly due in part to HLA diversity in the patient population.

Sorting of PBMCs yielded the CD4+ and CD8+ T cells. The chain has TRBV6-5 and TRBJ2-1; D gene uncertain. Material for sequencing was CD4+ T cells sorted from blood. The TCR sequence derives from a human donor with alopecia areata. The CDR3 sequence: CASSLLGLNEQFF. The CDR3, as DNA: TGTGCCAGCAGCCTTTTGGGCCTTAATGAGCAGTTCTTC.